This T cell receptor beta chain was identified in a study of blood T cells in healthy people across ages. Across the whole study: The template switching approach captured approximately one barcoded beta molecule for every two T cells.

General study findings and limits: A greater number of naive CD4+ cells and higher diversity distinguished long-lived donors from aged donors.

Germline V gene data show CDR1 as DFQATT and CDR2 as SNEGSKA (reference sequence). V gave up 2 bases and J gave up 8 bases, with 15 bases separating them. CDR3 length equals 14 residues. Sample-barcoded 5' priming and a J-beta primer mix drove a second PCR of roughly 7 to 11 cycles. Tags on each cDNA molecule came from a template-switch adaptor with 12 random nucleotides. At least 2.5 million CDR3-containing paired-end reads were obtained per sample. TCRdb re-derived calls from the 5' RACE reads in MiXCR, one entry per CDR3 protein. The data contain roughly 1.5 million distinct CDR3 sequences, roughly 43% of them seen just once; the ten biggest clones take up 4%. About this clonotype: Its antigen is unknown.

V is TRBV20-1 and J is TRBJ1-4, with D uncertain. The sequence derives from a woman aged 18-30 years in good health. The sequencing input was blood. This chain's CDR3 is CSARSPGSSEKLFF. The CDR3 nucleotides read TGCAGTGCTAGAAGTCCGGGAAGTAGCGAAAAACTGTTTTTT.